This T cell receptor beta chain originates from a study of blood T cell repertoires in COVID-19. The overall study: The study drew acute and convalescent COVID-19 samples from the United States, Italy and Spain. T cells, B-cell-depleted T cells, or PBMCs provided the cDNA or gDNA that served as material.

In the original workflow: Cell counts per sample came from amplifying reference gene primers. Measured with immunoSEQ multiplex PCR; TCRdb has only the in-frame clones, and not every one. D and trimming were read from the DNA, whereas the V and J calls and clone size are those reported in that table. The data contain some 460,000 clones, about 90% of them singletons. This CDR3 has 16 residues. With V trimmed by 1 base and J by 0 bases, 3 bases remained unmatched. From germline, CDR1 is LNHDA and CDR2 SQIVND (reference sequence). Participant-given clinical history determined each cohort assignment. Sample: PBMCs or T cells enriched from blood (not recorded which). This sequence was found in a woman younger than 30 with acute COVID-19. This chain connects TRBV19 to TRBJ2-3; 8 bases match TRBD2. CDR3 loop: CASSIGVAGSTDTQYF. CDR3 nucleotide sequence: TGTGCCAGTAGTATAGGAGTAGCGGGGAGCACAGATACGCAGTATTTT.